Listed below are T cell receptor beta chains from one sample, sequenced in a study of metastatic and nonmetastatic thyroid tumors. Using MiXCR, TCRdb reanalyzed the PCR reads. The sample shows tens of thousands of clones, 20% to 25% of them seen only once. Sequenced sample: blood. These receptors were taken from a female donor with papillary thyroid cancer or a benign thyroid nodule (not recorded which). Some clones in this sample may be carry-over from other donors' samples. CDR3s include the opening cysteine and the closing phenylalanine or tryptophan. A D gene is named only where the DNA matches it firmly. The size of a clone is reported for some rows only, either as once, few or many, or as a class for expanded clones.

d_call	clone_size	j_call	v_call	cdr3_aa	cdr3_nt
.	.	TRBJ2-5	TRBV24-1	CATSKGPAKETQYF	TGTGCCACCAGTAAGGGACCGGCAAAAGAGACCCAGTACTTC
TRBD2	.	TRBJ2-1	TRBV19	CASSAGTSGEQFF	TGTGCCAGTAGTGCCGGGACTAGCGGAGAGCAGTTCTTC
TRBD2	many	TRBJ2-3	TRBV18	CASAPGTNTDTQYF	TGTGCCAGCGCCCCAGGGACTAACACAGATACGCAGTATTTT
.	few	TRBJ2-7	TRBV6-2/TRBV6-3	CASSYVGIDEQYF	TGTGCCAGCAGTTACGTGGGAATCGACGAGCAGTACTTC
.	.	TRBJ1-5	TRBV20-1	CSARAGVLLNQPQHF	TGCAGTGCTAGAGCGGGGGTATTATTAAATCAGCCCCAGCATTTT
.	many	TRBJ2-1	TRBV29-1	CAATSSYNEQFF	TGCGCCGCGACTAGCTCCTACAATGAGCAGTTCTTC
.	many	TRBJ1-2	TRBV12-3/TRBV12-4	CASRTGDSYGYTF	TGTGCCAGCAGGACAGGAGATTCCTATGGCTACACCTTC
.	.	TRBJ2-5	TRBV20-1	CSARSPSSETQYF	TGCAGTGCTAGATCCCCTAGCTCGGAGACCCAGTACTTC
.	many	TRBJ2-3	TRBV27	CASSFKGGSTDTQYF	TGTGCCAGCAGTTTTAAAGGGGGTAGCACAGATACGCAGTATTTT
TRBD1	.	TRBJ1-2	TRBV13	CASSIRDRVNYGYTF	TGTGCCAGCAGCATCCGGGACAGGGTTAACTATGGCTACACCTTC
.	many	TRBJ2-7	TRBV7-8	CASSRVGQEQYF	TGTGCCAGCAGCCGGGTGGGCCAGGAGCAGTACTTC
.	few	TRBJ1-2	TRBV6-1	CASSEVGGGYGYTF	TGTGCCAGCAGTGAAGTCGGGGGCGGATATGGCTACACCTTC
.	many	TRBJ2-3	TRBV27	CASSSIGPDTQYF	TGTGCCAGCAGTTCTATAGGCCCAGATACGCAGTATTTT
.	few	TRBJ1-2	TRBV6-5	CASSFSRGGGYTF	TGTGCCAGCAGCTTCTCACGGGGGGGCGGCTACACCTTC
.	many	TRBJ1-4	TRBV20-1	CSAKGWGDSEKLFF	TGCAGTGCAAAAGGGTGGGGAGATAGTGAAAAACTGTTTTTT
.	many	TRBJ1-1	TRBV20-1	CSGFGNTEAFF	TGCAGTGGGTTCGGGAACACTGAAGCTTTCTTT